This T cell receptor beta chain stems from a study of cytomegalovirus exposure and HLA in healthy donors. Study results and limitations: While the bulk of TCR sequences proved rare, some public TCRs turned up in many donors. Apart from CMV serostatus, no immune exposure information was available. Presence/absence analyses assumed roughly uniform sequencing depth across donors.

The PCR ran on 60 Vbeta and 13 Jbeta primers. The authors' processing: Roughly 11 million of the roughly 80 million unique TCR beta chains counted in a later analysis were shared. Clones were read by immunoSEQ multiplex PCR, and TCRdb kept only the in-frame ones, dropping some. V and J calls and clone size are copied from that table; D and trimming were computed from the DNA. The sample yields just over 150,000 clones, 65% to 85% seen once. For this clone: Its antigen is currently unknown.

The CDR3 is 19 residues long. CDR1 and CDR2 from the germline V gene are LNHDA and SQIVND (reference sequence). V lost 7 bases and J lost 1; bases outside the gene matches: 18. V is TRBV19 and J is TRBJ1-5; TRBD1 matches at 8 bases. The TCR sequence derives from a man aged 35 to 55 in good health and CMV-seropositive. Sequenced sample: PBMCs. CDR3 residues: CASTSGTGALPGSNQPQHF. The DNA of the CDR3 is TGTGCCAGTACCTCTGGGACAGGCGCCTTGCCGGGAAGCAATCAGCCCCAGCATTTT. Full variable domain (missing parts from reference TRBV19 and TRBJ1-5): DGGITQSPKYLFRKEGQNVTLSCEQNLNHDAMYWYRQDPGQGLRLIYYSQIVNDFQKGDIAEGYSVSREKKESFPLTVTSAQKNPTAFYLCASTSGTGALPGSNQPQHFGDGTRLSIL.